One and the same sample provided the 18 T cell receptor beta chains below, sequenced in a study of identical twins. TCRdb independently ran MiXCR on the 5' RACE reads; one entry per CDR3 protein. The sample has 690,000 or so distinct CDR3 sequences, over 8.5% seen once; the top ten hold 0.75% to 1%. Another study also made use of these data, one on yellow fever vaccine responses in identical twins.

Sequences were obtained from PBMCs. All receptors derive from a woman under 30 in good health.

This clonotype was seen at least ten times. The V call is TRBV5-1, the J call TRBJ2-7; tentative D call: TRBD1 (5 bases). Trimming stripped 0 bases from V and 4 bases from J, with 11 bases between. This CDR3 spans 14 amino acids. CDR1 SGHRS and CDR2 YFSETQ come from the germline V gene. For the CDR3, the DNA is TGCGCCAGCAGCTTGGGGCAGGGATGGTACGAGCAGTACTTC. This gives the protein CASSLGQGWYEQYF.

This clonotype came up a few times. The rearrangement links TRBV3-1 to TRBJ2-5; 8 nucleotides line up with TRBD2. The CDR3 extends over 16 amino acids. Germline CDR1 is LGHDT and CDR2 is YNNKEL (reference sequence). Trimming removed 0 bases from V and 7 bases from J; junction bases left unmatched: 10. The CDR3 spells CASSQEFETGGRTQYF. The CDR3 DNA follows: TGTGCCAGCAGCCAAGAATTCGAGACGGGGGGGAGGACCCAGTACTTC.

This clonotype has a handful of counts. The chain recombines TRBV11-1 with TRBJ2-2; D is undetermined. The CDR3 contains 18 residues. Trimming stripped 0 bases from V and 5 bases from J, with 19 bases between. Per the germline V gene, CDR1 is SGHAT and CDR2 is FQDESV (reference sequence). Here the CDR3 DNA reads TGTGCCAGCAGCTTAGCAGTGGGCGTGGGCAGCGAAACCGGGGAGCTGTTTTTT. Translating it yields CASSLAVGVGSETGELFF.

The chain uses TRBV2 and TRBJ2-5; TRBD1 might be the D (6 bases). The V gene lost 2 bases and the J gene lost 3 bases, with 13 bases spanning the gap. Per the germline V gene, CDR1 is SNHLY and CDR2 is FYNNEI. The CDR3 spans 15 residues. CDR3 sequence (DNA): TGTGCCAGCAGTGAAAGGGCAGGGGAGAAAGAGACCCAGTACTTC. It translates to CASSERAGEKETQYF.

This clonotype came up many times. The chain couples TRBV20-1 to TRBJ2-7; 7 nucleotides agree with TRBD1. This CDR3 comprises 15 residues. Germline CDR1 DFQATT, CDR2 SNEGSKA (reference sequence). V lost 5 bases to trimming and J lost 0 bases; unmatched junction nucleotides: 10. CDR3: CSAPRLQGSSYEQYF. As DNA, the CDR3 is TGCAGTGCTCCGCGCTTACAGGGGAGCTCCTACGAGCAGTACTTC.

This clonotype was seen a few times. The V and J genes are TRBV10-3 and TRBJ2-2; TRBD2 agrees at 9 bases. Trimming at V came to 5 bases and at J to 0 bases, leaving 1 base not matched to a gene. The CDR3 spans 15 residues. Germline CDR1 reads ENHRY; CDR2 reads SYGVKD. The CDR3 sequence: CAISSGGTNTGELFF. The CDR3 nucleotides read TGTGCCATCAGTAGCGGGGGGACGAACACCGGGGAGCTGTTTTTT.

This clonotype has a handful of counts. V gene TRBV5-6 combines with J gene TRBJ2-3; TRBD1 matches 7 bases. Trimming cost V 4 bases and J 3 bases; bases outside gene matches: 14. In germline, CDR1 is SGHDT, CDR2 YYEEEE. The CDR3 has 17 amino acids. The CDR3, as DNA: TGTGCCAGCAGCCCAGTTACAGGGGTTCTTGGGACAGATACGCAGTATTTT. Protein: CASSPVTGVLGTDTQYF.

In DNA, the CDR3 is TGTGCCAGCAACGGCGGAATTCAGGGGCAAGAGACCCAGTACTTC. Translating it yields CASNGGIQGQETQYF. This sequence joins TRBV6-2 or TRBV6-3 and TRBJ2-5, with TRBD1 as a possible D gene (6 bases). This CDR3 is built from 15 residues. Trimming removed 7 bases from V and 2 bases from J, with 17 bases in between. CDR1 MNHEY and CDR2 SVGEGT come from the germline V gene.

In this sample, this clonotype turned up many times. The chain has TRBV2 and TRBJ2-3; D unresolved. V was pared by 8 bases and J by 6 bases, with 18 bases between. This CDR3 is built from 14 residues. CDR1 and CDR2 from the germline V gene are SNHLY and FYNNEI. The CDR3 protein is CASRYSNVADTQYF. In nucleotides, the CDR3 is TGTGCCAGCCGGTACTCCAACGTAGCCGATACGCAGTATTTT.

This clonotype was seen more than once but under ten times. The rearrangement joins TRBV28 to TRBJ2-5, with 9 bases matching TRBD1. With V trimmed by 5 bases and J by 5 bases, 9 bases remained unmatched. CDR3 length equals 15 residues. Germline lookup yields CDR1 MDHEN and CDR2 SYDVKM. The CDR3 DNA sequence: TGTGCCAGCAGTCATCCGGGACAGGGCGGGGAGACCCAGTACTTC. It yields the protein CASSHPGQGGETQYF.

This clonotype was observed a handful of times. CDR3 coding DNA: TGCGCCAGCAGCTTGGGCGGAATACTCTACGATACGCAGTATTTT. It translates to CASSLGGILYDTQYF. The chain has TRBV5-1 and TRBJ2-3; D is uncertain. This CDR3 region has 15 residues. The V and J ends lost 0 bases and 6 bases respectively, with 14 bases between them. From germline, CDR1 is SGHRS and CDR2 YFSETQ.

V is TRBV6-1 and J is TRBJ2-2, with D uncertain. V dropped 2 bases and J dropped 1 base, with 11 bases sitting between them. The germline CDR1 and CDR2 sequences are MNHNS and SASEGT. The length of the CDR3 is 16 residues. This CDR3 reads CASSEWAELNTGELFF. The CDR3 coding sequence is TGTGCCAGCAGTGAATGGGCGGAGTTGAACACCGGGGAGCTGTTTTTT.

This clonotype was observed a few times. V and J are TRBV28 and TRBJ2-6; 8 positions match TRBD2. Germline CDR1 and CDR2: MDHEN and SYDVKM. The CDR3 totals 19 residues. The V segment lost 6 bases and the J segment 1 base; nucleotides outside the gene matches: 14. The CDR3 sequence is CASSPPSPSGPSGANVLTF. The CDR3 DNA reads as TGTGCCAGCAGCCCCCCGTCGCCTAGCGGGCCTTCTGGGGCCAACGTCCTGACTTTC.

This clonotype was detected a few times. V usage is TRBV25-1 and J usage is TRBJ2-5, with D possibly being TRBD1 (5 bases). The V and J ends lost 3 bases and 1 base respectively, with 12 bases between them. Germline CDR1 reads MGHDK; CDR2 reads SYGVNS. The CDR3 is 15 amino acids. The DNA for the CDR3 is TGTGCCAGCAGTGACCCAGACAGATTCCAAGAGACCCAGTACTTC. It yields the protein CASSDPDRFQETQYF.

This clonotype occurred many times. In nucleotides, the CDR3 is TGTGCCAGCAGTTACGGCGCAACCAAGAATTCACCCCTCCACTTT. This sequence encodes CASSYGATKNSPLHF. The chain links TRBV6-5 to TRBJ1-6; D call uncertain. Germline values: CDR1 MNHEY, CDR2 SVGAGI. The CDR3 spans 15 residues. V lost 2 bases to trimming and J lost 7 bases, with 12 bases between them.

This clonotype was observed a few times. V usage is TRBV20-1 and J usage is TRBJ1-1, with 7 nucleotides matching TRBD1. CDR1 and CDR2 (germline): DFQATT, SNEGSKA (reference sequence). CDR3 length: 13 residues. Losses at the gene ends were 6 bases for V and 1 base for J; bases not matched to a gene: 5. The DNA for the CDR3 is TGCAGTGCCCCAGGGGGAACGAACACTGAAGCTTTCTTT. Protein: CSAPGGTNTEAFF.

This clonotype was recorded a few times. The V and J genes are TRBV29-1 and TRBJ2-5; possibly TRBD1 or TRBD2 for D (5 bases each). Trimming left V 1 base short and J 6 bases short, with 15 bases between. From germline, CDR1 is SQVTM and CDR2 ANQGSEA. The CDR3 length is 14 residues. Written as DNA, the CDR3 is TGCAGCGTTGAAGGCAGGGTGCGGGTAAAGACCCAGTACTTC. Residues: CSVEGRVRVKTQYF. Using reference TRBV29-1 and TRBJ2-5 for the parts outside the CDR3, the full variable domain is SAVISQKPSRDICQRGTSLTIQCQVDSQVTMMFWYRQQPGQSLTLIATANQGSEATYESGFVIDKFPISRPNLTFSTLTVSNMSPEDSSIYLCSVEGRVRVKTQYFGPGTRLLVL.

There are a few counts of this clonotype. J is TRBJ2-3 and V is TRBV12-3 or TRBV12-4; D remains ambiguous. Between the trimmed V and J ends, which lost 2 bases and 6 bases, there was a span of 6 bases. The CDR3 covers 12 residues. The CDR3 is CASSLTWDTQYF. The CDR3 DNA reads TGTGCCAGCAGTTTAACGTGGGATACGCAGTATTTT.